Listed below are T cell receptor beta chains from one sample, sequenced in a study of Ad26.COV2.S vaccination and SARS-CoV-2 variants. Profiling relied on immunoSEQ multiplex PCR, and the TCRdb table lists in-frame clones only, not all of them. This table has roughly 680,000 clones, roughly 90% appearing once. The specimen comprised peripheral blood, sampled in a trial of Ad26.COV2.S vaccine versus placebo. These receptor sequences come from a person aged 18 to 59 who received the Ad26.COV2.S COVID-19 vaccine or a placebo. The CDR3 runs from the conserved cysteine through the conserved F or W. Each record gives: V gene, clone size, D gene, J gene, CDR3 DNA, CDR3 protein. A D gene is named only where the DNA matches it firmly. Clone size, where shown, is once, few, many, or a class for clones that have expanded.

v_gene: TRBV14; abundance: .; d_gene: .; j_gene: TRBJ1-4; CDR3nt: TGTGCCAGCAGCCAAAACAGGGTACCTAATGAAAAACTGTTTTTT; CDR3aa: CASSQNRVPNEKLFF
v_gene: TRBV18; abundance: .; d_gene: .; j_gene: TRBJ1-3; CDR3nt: TGTGCCAGCTCACAGGGGAACTCTGGAAACACCATATATTTT; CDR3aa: CASSQGNSGNTIYF
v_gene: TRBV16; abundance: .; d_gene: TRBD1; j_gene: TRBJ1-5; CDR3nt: TGTGCCAGCAGCCGGGACAGTTATGGAACCTATAGCAATCAGCCCCAGCATTTT; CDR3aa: CASSRDSYGTYSNQPQHF
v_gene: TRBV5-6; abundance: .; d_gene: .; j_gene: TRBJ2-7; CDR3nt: TGTGCCAGCAGACAACAGGGACCGTCCGGGGGGGAGCAGTACTTC; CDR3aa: CASRQQGPSGGEQYF
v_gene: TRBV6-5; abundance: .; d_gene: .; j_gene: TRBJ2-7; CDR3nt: TGTGCCAGCAGAACCGGGACACTGACCTACGAGCAGTACTTC; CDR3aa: CASRTGTLTYEQYF
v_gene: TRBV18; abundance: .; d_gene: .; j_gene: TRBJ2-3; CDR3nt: TGTGCCAGCTCCCGCGAAGGGCAGGGTAGAGATACGCAGTATTTT; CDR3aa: CASSREGQGRDTQYF
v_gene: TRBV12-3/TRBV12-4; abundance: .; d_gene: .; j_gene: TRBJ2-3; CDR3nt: TGTGCCAGCAGGGTTACAGATACGCAGTATTTT; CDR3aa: CASRVTDTQYF
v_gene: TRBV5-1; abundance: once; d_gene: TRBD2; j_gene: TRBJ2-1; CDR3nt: TGCGCCAGCAGCTTGGCCACTAGCGGGCGACCCAATGAGCAGTTCTTC; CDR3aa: CASSLATSGRPNEQFF
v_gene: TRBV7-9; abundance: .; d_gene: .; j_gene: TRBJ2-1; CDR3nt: TGTGCCAGCAGCTTTATAGGTCAAGAGCAGTTCTTC; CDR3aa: CASSFIGQEQFF
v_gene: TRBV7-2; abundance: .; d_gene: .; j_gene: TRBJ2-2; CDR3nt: TGTGCCAGCAGCCTAAACTCGGTCGGGGAGCTGTTTTTT; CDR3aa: CASSLNSVGELFF
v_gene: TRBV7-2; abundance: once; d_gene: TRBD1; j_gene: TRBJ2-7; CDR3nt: TGTGCCAGCAGCTACCAACAGGGGGCTACCTACGAGCAGTACTTC; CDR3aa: CASSYQQGATYEQYF
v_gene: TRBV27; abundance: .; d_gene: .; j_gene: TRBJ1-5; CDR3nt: TGTGCCAGCAGTTTATCAGGGGTAGGGCAGCCCCAGCATTTT; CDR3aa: CASSLSGVGQPQHF
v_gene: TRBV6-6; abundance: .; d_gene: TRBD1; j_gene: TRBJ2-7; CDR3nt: TGTGCCAGCAGCTACAGGGGGCTCGAGCAGTACTTC; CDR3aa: CASSYRGLEQYF
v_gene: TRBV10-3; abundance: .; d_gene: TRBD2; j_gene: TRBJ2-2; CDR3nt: TGTGCCATCAGTGAGTCAACAGGACTAGCGGGAGCCTTGAACACCGGGGAGCTGTTTTTT; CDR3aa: CAISESTGLAGALNTGELFF
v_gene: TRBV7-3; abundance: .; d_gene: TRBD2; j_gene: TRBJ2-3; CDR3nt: TGTGCCAGCAGCACTAGCGGGGGGGCAGGAGATACGCAGTATTTT; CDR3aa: CASSTSGGAGDTQYF
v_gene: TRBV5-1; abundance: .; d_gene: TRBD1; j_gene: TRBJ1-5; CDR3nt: TGCGCCAGCAGCTTAGGGACAGGGGTTGCTCAGCCCCAGCATTTT; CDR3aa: CASSLGTGVAQPQHF
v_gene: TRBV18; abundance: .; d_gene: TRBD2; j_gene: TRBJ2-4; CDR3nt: TGTGCCAGCTCACCACTCGGGACTAGCGGGGGGCACATTCAGTACTTC; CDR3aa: CASSPLGTSGGHIQYF
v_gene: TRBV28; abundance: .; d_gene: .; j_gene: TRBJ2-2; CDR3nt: TGTGCCAGCAGTTTAGGGGGGATAGGCACCGGGGAGCTGTTTTTT; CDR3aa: CASSLGGIGTGELFF
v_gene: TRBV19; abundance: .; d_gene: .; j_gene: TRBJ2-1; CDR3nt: TGTGCCAGTAGTGGAGGCCATGAGCAGTTCTTC; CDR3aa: CASSGGHEQFF
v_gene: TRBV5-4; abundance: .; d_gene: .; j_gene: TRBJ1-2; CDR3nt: TGTGCCAGCAGCTTGGCCAGCGGGGGGCCGGGCGGCTACACCTTC; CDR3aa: CASSLASGGPGGYTF
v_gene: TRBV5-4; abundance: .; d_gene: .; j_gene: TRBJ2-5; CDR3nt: TGTGCCACGCGCCCCACCGGGGGGACCCAGTACTTC; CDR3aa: CATRPTGGTQYF
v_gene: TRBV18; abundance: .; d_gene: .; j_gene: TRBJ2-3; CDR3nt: TGTGCCAGCTCACCACGACAGGAAGATACGCAGTATTTT; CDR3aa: CASSPRQEDTQYF
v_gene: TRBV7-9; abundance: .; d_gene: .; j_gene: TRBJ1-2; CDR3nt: TGTGCCAGCAGCTTAGTGAGCAGCGGCTTTAACTATGGCTACACCTTC; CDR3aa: CASSLVSSGFNYGYTF
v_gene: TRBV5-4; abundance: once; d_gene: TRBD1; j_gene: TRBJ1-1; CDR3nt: TGTGCCAGCAGCTTGGGACAGGGGAGGGCTGAAGCTTTCTTT; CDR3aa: CASSLGQGRAEAFF
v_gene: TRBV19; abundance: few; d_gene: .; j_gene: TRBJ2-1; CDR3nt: TGTGCCAGTAGTATAAGTGACAACAATGAGCAGTTCTTC; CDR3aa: CASSISDNNEQFF
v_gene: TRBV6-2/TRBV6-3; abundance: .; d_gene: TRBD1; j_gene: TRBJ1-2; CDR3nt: TGTGCCAGCAGCACGAGGGACAGCTATGGCTACACCTTC; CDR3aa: CASSTRDSYGYTF
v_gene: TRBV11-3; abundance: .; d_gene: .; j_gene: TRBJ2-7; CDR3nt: TGTGCCAGCAGCCCCCGACAGTCCTACGAGCAGTACTTC; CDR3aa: CASSPRQSYEQYF
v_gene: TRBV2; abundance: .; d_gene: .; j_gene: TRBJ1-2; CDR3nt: TGTGCCAGCAGTGAGGAGGGACACAGCTATGGCTACACCTTC; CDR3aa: CASSEEGHSYGYTF
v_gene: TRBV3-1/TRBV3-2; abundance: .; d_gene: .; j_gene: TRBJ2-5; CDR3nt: TGTGCCAGCAGCCTCAACCCGAGGCCCCAGTACTTC; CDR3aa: CASSLNPRPQYF
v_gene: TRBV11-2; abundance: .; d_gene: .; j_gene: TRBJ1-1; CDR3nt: TGTGCCAGCAGCTTAAACAGGGAGTCTGAAGCTTTCTTT; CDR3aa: CASSLNRESEAFF
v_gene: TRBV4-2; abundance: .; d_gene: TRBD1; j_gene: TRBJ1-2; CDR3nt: TGTGCCAGCAGCCAAGAGGGGGACAGTACGTACTATGGCTACACCTTC; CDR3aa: CASSQEGDSTYYGYTF
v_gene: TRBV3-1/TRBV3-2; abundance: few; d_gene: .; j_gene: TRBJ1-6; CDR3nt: TGTGCCAGCAGCCAAGAATGGGGCGGGGGCCGTTCACCCCTCCACTTT; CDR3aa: CASSQEWGGGRSPLHF
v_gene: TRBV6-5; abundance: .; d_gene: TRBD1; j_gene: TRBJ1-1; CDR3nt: TGTGCCAGCAGCCGGACAGGGGGTGAAAACACTGAAGCTTTCTTT; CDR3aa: CASSRTGGENTEAFF
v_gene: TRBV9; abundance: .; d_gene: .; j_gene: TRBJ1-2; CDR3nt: TGTGCCAGCAGCCCTACCCTTCCCCCGCCACCGGGTGGCTACACCTTC; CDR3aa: CASSPTLPPPPGGYTF
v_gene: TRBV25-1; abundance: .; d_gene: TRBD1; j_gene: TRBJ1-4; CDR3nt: TGTGCCAGCAGTGACGAAACAGGGGCCCTAGGAGAAAAACTGTTTTTT; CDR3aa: CASSDETGALGEKLFF
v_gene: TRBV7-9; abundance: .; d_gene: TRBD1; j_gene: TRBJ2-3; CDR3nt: TGTGCCAGCAGCTTTTTGACAGGGTATGATACGCAGTATTTT; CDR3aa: CASSFLTGYDTQYF
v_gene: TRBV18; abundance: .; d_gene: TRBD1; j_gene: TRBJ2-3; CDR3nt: TGTGCCAGCTCACCGTGGGACAGTCAAGATACGCAGTATTTT; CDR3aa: CASSPWDSQDTQYF
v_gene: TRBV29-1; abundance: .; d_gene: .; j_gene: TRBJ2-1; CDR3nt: TGCAGCGTTGTGAGGTCCTACAATGAGCAGTTCTTC; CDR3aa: CSVVRSYNEQFF
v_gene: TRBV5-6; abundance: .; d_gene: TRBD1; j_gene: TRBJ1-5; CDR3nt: TGTGCCAGCAGCTCCCGGGACAGCGGTCCTCAGCCCCAGCATTTT; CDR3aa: CASSSRDSGPQPQHF
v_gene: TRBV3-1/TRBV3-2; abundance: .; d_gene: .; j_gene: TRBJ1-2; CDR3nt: TGTGCCAGCAGCCAAGATCTGGGTACACAGGAAAGAGGCTACACCTTC; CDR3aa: CASSQDLGTQERGYTF
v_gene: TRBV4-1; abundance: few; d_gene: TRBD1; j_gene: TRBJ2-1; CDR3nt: TGCGCCAGCAGCCGACAACGCACAGGGGGCAATGAGCAGTTCTTC; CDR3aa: CASSRQRTGGNEQFF
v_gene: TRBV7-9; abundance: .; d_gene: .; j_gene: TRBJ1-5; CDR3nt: TGTGCCAGCAGCCGGGGCAATCAGCCCCAGCATTTT; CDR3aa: CASSRGNQPQHF
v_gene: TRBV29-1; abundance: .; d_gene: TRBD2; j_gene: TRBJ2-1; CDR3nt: TGCAGCGTTGGGGGACTAGCGAACTACAATGAGCAGTTCTTC; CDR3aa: CSVGGLANYNEQFF
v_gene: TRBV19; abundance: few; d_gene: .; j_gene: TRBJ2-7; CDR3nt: TGTGCCACCTCCGGGACACTCTCCTACGAGCAGTACTTC; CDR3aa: CATSGTLSYEQYF
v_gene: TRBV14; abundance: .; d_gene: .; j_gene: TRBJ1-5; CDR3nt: TGTGCCAGCAGCCTGGGGTTATATCAGCCCCAGCATTTT; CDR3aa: CASSLGLYQPQHF
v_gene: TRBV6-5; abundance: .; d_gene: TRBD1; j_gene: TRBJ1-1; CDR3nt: TGTGCCAGCATCCGGAACAGGGGGGGTAACACTGAAGCTTTCTTT; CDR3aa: CASIRNRGGNTEAFF
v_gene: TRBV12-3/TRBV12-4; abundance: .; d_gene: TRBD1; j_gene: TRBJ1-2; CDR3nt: TGTGCCAGCAGCTTGGGACAGCTCTATGGCTACACCTTC; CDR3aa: CASSLGQLYGYTF
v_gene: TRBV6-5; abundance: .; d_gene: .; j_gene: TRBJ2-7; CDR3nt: TGTGCCACCGTGAGGGCCCTCCCCTACGAGCAGTACTTC; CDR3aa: CATVRALPYEQYF
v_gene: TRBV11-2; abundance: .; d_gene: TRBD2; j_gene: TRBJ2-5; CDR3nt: TGTGCCAGCAGCTTCAGCGGGGGGGTGTACCAAGAGACCCAGTACTTC; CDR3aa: CASSFSGGVYQETQYF
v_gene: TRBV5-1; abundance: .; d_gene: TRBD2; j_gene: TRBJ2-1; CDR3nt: TGCGCCAGCAGCTTGGGGGGACTAGACAATGAGCAGTTCTTC; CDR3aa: CASSLGGLDNEQFF
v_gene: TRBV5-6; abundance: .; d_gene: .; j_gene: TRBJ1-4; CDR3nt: TGTGCCAGCAGCTTGGAACAGGGTGGGGGCCAGTTTTTT; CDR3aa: CASSLEQGGGQFF
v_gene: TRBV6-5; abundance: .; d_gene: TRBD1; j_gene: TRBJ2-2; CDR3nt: TGTGCCAGCAGTTACCCCGGGACAGGGGGAACCGGGGAGCTGTTTTTT; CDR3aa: CASSYPGTGGTGELFF
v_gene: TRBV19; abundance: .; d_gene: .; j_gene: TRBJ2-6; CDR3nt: TGTGCCACGACACTTTCTGGGGCCAACGTCCTGACTTTC; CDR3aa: CATTLSGANVLTF
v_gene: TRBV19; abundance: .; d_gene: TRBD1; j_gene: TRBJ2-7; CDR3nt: TGTGCCAGTAGTAGCCAACAGGGGAGCCACGAGCAGTACTTC; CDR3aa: CASSSQQGSHEQYF
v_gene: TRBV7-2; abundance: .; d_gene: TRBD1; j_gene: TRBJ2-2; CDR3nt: TGTGCCAGCAGCTTACCGGGACAGGGGGCCGGGGAGCTGTTTTTT; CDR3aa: CASSLPGQGAGELFF